Listed below are T cell receptor beta chains from one sample, sequenced in a study of glioma-infiltrating T cells after dendritic cell vaccination. TCRdb's table, derived via immunoSEQ multiplex PCR, lists solely in-frame clones and lacks some. This sample has roughly 100,000 clones, with approximately 80% found just once. Sequencing used blood, obtained before dendritic cell vaccination. All receptors come from a human donor with glioblastoma. Both conserved end residues are trimmed from each CDR3. Part of the rows lack a size; the others show once, few, many or a class for expanded clones.

13 | NA | TRBJ2-7 | TRBV7-3 | ASSFSGGTVGEQY
13 | NA | TRBJ1-2 | TRBV7-3 | ASSPPAGMGYGYT
12 | NA | TRBJ2-5 | TRBV19 | ASSIGGGQETQY
10 | NA | TRBJ2-7 | TRBV28 | ATRSGSDEQY
17 | NA | TRBJ2-1 | TRBV19 | ASSSRTSGGRNIYNEQF
10 | NA | TRBJ1-1 | TRBV29-1 | SVSDSFTEAF
12 | NA | TRBJ2-1 | TRBV5-4 | ASSQGATYNEQF
14 | once | TRBJ1-2 | TRBV27 | ASSFGGSSSRYGYT
11 | NA | TRBJ1-2 | TRBV11-3 | ASSTDRADGYT
13 | NA | TRBJ1-1 | TRBV13 | ASSAYQGAYTEAF
15 | NA | TRBJ2-3 | TRBV5-1 | ASSQGGFLADTDTQY
9 | NA | TRBJ2-7 | TRBV20-1 | SARGPLGQY
13 | few | TRBJ2-7 | TRBV6-6 | ASSEGGVRSYEQY
14 | NA | TRBJ2-5 | TRBV5-1 | ASSIRAGQGGETQY
13 | once | TRBJ1-2 | TRBV7-6 | ASSLQGPMGYGYT
10 | NA | TRBJ2-3 | TRBV30 | AWNGGADTQY
11 | NA | TRBJ1-2 | TRBV29-1 | SAGQGSNYGYT
10 | NA | TRBJ2-1 | TRBV2 | ASSDRVQGQF
15 | NA | TRBJ2-3 | TRBV16 | ASSQSVPSGHTDTQY
13 | NA | TRBJ1-6 | TRBV2 | ASAQIRDRGRPLH
14 | once | TRBJ2-5 | TRBV7-9 | ASSPLAAGGVETQY
12 | once | TRBJ2-3 | TRBV7-6 | ASSLGGGRDTQY
14 | NA | TRBJ1-5 | TRBV4-1 | ASSPRTGTENQPQH
11 | NA | TRBJ2-5 | TRBV5-1 | ASSSDPRGAQY
11 | NA | TRBJ2-7 | TRBV9 | ASSVDQGGEQY
12 | NA | TRBJ1-2 | TRBV19 | ASSIAVSNYGYT
10 | NA | TRBJ1-5 | TRBV12-5 | ASGLTGRPQH
12 | NA | TRBJ2-5 | TRBV9 | ASSLGSSQETQY
13 | once | TRBJ1-2 | TRBV4-1 | ASSHVGGKGYGYT
13 | NA | NA | TRBV7-3 | ASSFSGGTVGEQY
12 | NA | TRBJ2-3 | TRBV5-1 | ASSFGQGAYTQY
13 | NA | TRBJ2-7 | TRBV19 | ASSLGTGEGDEQY
13 | NA | TRBJ2-3 | TRBV7-6 | ASSLDNGLGDTQY
12 | few | TRBJ1-1 | TRBV5-1 | ASSWGQDYTEAF
12 | NA | TRBJ1-1 | TRBV14 | ASSQLTGATEAF
13 | once | TRBJ2-5 | TRBV5-8 | ASSLGHPYQETQY
12 | NA | TRBJ2-7 | TRBV5-6 | ASSLGDRGRLQY
13 | NA | TRBJ2-3 | TRBV27 | ASSPRQTLTDTQY
11 | NA | TRBJ1-2 | TRBV7-9 | ASSLPVNYGYT
13 | once | TRBJ2-3 | TRBV6-5 | ASSNRQGSTDTQY
15 | NA | TRBJ2-1 | TRBV7-9 | ASSLADLSGGANEQF
13 | NA | TRBJ1-1 | TRBV7-2 | ASSWTGSSNTEAF
16 | NA | TRBJ2-1 | TRBV7-2 | ASSFTSGGLSSYNEQF
11 | NA | TRBJ1-2 | TRBV4-3 | ASSSRDYYGYT
13 | NA | TRBJ2-2 | TRBV19 | ASSIEDMNTGELF
12 | once | TRBJ2-1 | TRBV7-9 | ASRAPVDYNEQF
12 | many | TRBJ1-4 | TRBV19 | ASSMLVPNEKLF
13 | few | TRBJ1-2 | TRBV18 | ASSPPFDRDYGYT
12 | NA | TRBJ2-5 | TRBV5-5 | ASSGGQGGETQY
12 | NA | TRBJ1-2 | TRBV5-4 | ASSLDRGIYGYT
13 | few | TRBJ1-4 | TRBV19 | ASSSDRVNNEKLF
12 | NA | TRBJ1-2 | TRBV5-6 | ASSVDLRDYGYT
12 | NA | TRBJ2-5 | TRBV9 | ASSVSSVDWIQY